This T cell receptor (beta chain) stems from a study of blood T cell repertoires in COVID-19. Only in-frame clones appear in the TCRdb table, and some are missing; sequencing was by immunoSEQ multiplex PCR. The sample has hundreds of thousands of clones; 90% are singletons. The material sequenced was peripheral blood. The TCR originated in a woman aged 40 to 50 with COVID-19, enrolled during active disease.

The DNA for the CDR3 is TGTGCCTCTCGGAGGCGGGGGTTAGCCTCCTACGAGCAGTACTTC. This encodes CASRRRGLASYEQYF. The chain has TRBV19 and TRBJ2-7; TRBD2 matches 7 bases. CDR1 and CDR2 (germline): LNHDA, SQIVND (reference sequence). This CDR3 is 15 amino acids long. Trimming removed 11 bases from V and 0 bases from J; junction bases left unmatched: 13.